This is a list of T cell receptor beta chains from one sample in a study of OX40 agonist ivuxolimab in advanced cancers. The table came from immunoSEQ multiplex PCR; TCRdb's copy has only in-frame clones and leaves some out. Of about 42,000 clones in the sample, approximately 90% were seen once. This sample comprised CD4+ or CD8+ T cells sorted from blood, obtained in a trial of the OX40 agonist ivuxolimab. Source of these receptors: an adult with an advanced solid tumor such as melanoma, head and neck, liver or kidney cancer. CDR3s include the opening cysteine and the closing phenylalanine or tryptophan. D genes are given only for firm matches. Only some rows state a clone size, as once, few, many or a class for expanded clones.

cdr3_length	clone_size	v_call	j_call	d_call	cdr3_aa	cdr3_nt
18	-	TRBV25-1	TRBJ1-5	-	CASSEPWGRRDSNQPQHF	TGTGCCAGCAGTGAACCCTGGGGGCGGCGTGATAGCAATCAGCCCCAGCATTTT
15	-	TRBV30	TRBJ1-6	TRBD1	CAWMPPTGENSPLHF	TGTGCCTGGATGCCCCCGACAGGGGAGAATTCACCCCTCCACTTT
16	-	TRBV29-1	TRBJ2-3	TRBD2	CSVEEGLAVYTDTQYF	TGCAGCGTTGAAGAGGGGCTAGCGGTTTACACAGATACGCAGTATTTT
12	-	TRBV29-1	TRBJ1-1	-	CSTHDRLTEAFF	TGCAGCACCCACGACAGACTCACTGAAGCTTTCTTT
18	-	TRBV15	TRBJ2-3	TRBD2	CATSRLAGGIRSTDTQYF	TGTGCCACCAGCAGACTAGCGGGAGGAATTAGGAGCACAGATACGCAGTATTTT
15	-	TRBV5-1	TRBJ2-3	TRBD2	CASSPSSGRSDTQYF	TGCGCCAGCAGCCCCTCTAGCGGGAGGTCCGATACGCAGTATTTT
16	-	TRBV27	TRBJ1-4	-	CASSYRAGWNGEKLFF	TGTGCCAGCAGTTATCGGGCGGGGTGGAATGGTGAAAAACTGTTTTTT
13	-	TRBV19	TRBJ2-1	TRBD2	CASSAGGPNEQFF	TGTGCCAGTAGTGCGGGAGGGCCGAATGAGCAGTTCTTC
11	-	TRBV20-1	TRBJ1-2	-	CSARTSGGYTF	TGCAGTGCTCGCACGTCCGGGGGCTACACCTTC
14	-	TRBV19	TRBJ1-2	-	CASSIDRTGYGYTF	TGTGCCAGTAGTATAGACCGGACCGGCTATGGCTACACCTTC
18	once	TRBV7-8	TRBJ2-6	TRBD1	CASSHPGQSSSGANVLTF	TGTGCCAGCAGCCACCCGGGACAGTCATCCTCTGGGGCCAACGTCCTGACTTTC
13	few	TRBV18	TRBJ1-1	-	CASSPRGITEAFF	TGTGCCAGCTCACCACGAGGGATCACTGAAGCTTTCTTT
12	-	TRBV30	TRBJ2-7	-	CAWIIPGGRQYF	TGTGCCTGGATCATCCCCGGGGGCAGGCAGTACTTC
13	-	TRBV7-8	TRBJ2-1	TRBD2	CASSLVLAGGPFF	TGTGCCAGCAGCTTAGTGTTAGCGGGAGGGCCGTTCTTC
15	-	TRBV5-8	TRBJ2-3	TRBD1	CASSNQPGGGDTQYF	TGTGCCAGCAGCAACCAACCAGGGGGCGGAGATACGCAGTATTTT
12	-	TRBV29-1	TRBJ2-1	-	CSGRSAKGEQFF	TGCAGCGGCCGGTCCGCGAAGGGTGAGCAGTTCTTC
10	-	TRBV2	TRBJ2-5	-	CASSEETQYF	TGTGCCAGCAGTGAGGAGACCCAGTACTTC
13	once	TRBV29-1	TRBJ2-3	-	CSVEVPFTDTQYF	TGCAGCGTTGAAGTCCCATTCACAGATACGCAGTATTTT
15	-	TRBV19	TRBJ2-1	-	CASKLAANSYNEQFF	TGTGCCAGTAAATTGGCGGCAAACTCCTACAATGAGCAGTTCTTC
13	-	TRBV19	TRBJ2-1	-	CASSPRRVNEQFF	TGTGCCAGTAGTCCTCGCAGGGTCAATGAGCAGTTCTTC
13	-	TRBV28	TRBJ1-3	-	CASRHPQGNTIYF	TGTGCCAGCAGACACCCCCAAGGAAACACCATATATTTT
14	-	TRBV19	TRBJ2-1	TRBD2	CASSTLSGSNEQFF	TGTGCCAGTAGTACCTTAAGCGGGAGCAATGAGCAGTTCTTC
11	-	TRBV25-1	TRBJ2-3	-	CASSWGDTQYF	TGTGCCAGCAGTTGGGGAGATACGCAGTATTTT
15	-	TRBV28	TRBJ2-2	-	CASSLRGSYPGELFF	TGTGCCAGCAGTTTGAGGGGGAGTTACCCCGGGGAGCTGTTTTTT
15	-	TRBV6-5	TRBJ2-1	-	CASSYSPTPYNEQFF	TGTGCCAGCAGTTACTCCCCGACCCCGTACAATGAGCAGTTCTTC
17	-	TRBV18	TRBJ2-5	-	CASSRYLDPSKEETQYF	TGTGCCAGCTCGCGATACCTTGACCCATCAAAGGAAGAGACCCAGTACTTC
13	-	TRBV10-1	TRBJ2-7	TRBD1	CASSGQGYYEQYF	TGCGCCAGCAGCGGACAGGGCTACTACGAGCAGTACTTC
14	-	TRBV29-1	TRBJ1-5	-	CSDLGPTCVQPQHF	TGCAGCGATCTGGGACCGACATGCGTTCAGCCCCAGCATTTT